This T cell receptor (beta chain) was recorded in a study of blood T cells in healthy people across ages. Study-wide context: Template switching recovered approximately one barcoded beta molecule for every two T cells. Study results and limitations: Both higher diversity and more naive CD4+ cells marked long-lived donors when set against aged donors.

A note on this clonotype: What it recognizes is unknown. A much larger clone is a single base away; this may be a read error.

The use of a sample-barcoded 5' primer and a J-beta primer mix characterized a second PCR of roughly 6 to 11 cycles. Every cDNA molecule carried a tag from a template-switch adaptor bearing 12 random nucleotides. TCRdb ran MiXCR on the 5' RACE reads and lists one entry per CDR3 protein. Of roughly 900,000 distinct CDR3 sequences listed, 29% were seen once; the top ten hold about 18%. The receptor was derived from a woman older than 75 in good health. The sequencing sample was made of blood.

CDR3 bases: TGTGCCGGCCAGTTAGGGGTTGGTTCCTACGAGCAGTACTTC. Protein sequence: CAGQLGVGSYEQYF. The chain has TRBV28 and TRBJ2-7, with D possibly being TRBD1 (5 bases). Germline V gene sequence: CDR1 MDHEN, CDR2 SYDVKM. Between the trimmed V and J ends, which lost 11 bases and 1 base, there was a span of 18 bases. The CDR3 has 14 amino acids.